Shown below are 15 T cell receptor beta chains from a single sample sequenced in a study of identical twins. Via MiXCR, TCRdb re-called the 5' RACE reads, giving one row per CDR3 protein. Here the sample spans under 300,000 distinct CDR3 sequences, around 8.3% being singletons. This sample also belongs to another study, concerning yellow fever vaccine responses in identical twins.

The sample consisted of CD8+ T cells sorted from blood. These TCRs come from a woman between 18 and 29 years old in good health.

This clonotype came up many times. This chain connects TRBV7-9 to TRBJ2-1, with 9 bases fitting TRBD2. V dropped 5 bases and J dropped 15; count of bases not matched to a gene: 8. Germline V lookup: CDR1 SEHNR, CDR2 FQNEAQ (reference sequence). This CDR3 has 12 residues. This chain's CDR3 is CASSAASGEVFF. For the CDR3, the DNA is TGTGCCAGCAGCGCCGCTAGCGGGGAAGTGTTCTTC.

Only a few counts were recorded for this clonotype. This chain links TRBV3-1 with TRBJ2-7; 7 bases match TRBD1. The CDR3 consists of 15 residues. The germline V gene has CDR1 LGHDT and CDR2 YNNKEL (reference sequence). Germline trimming cut 1 base from V and 2 bases from J; bases unmatched to any gene: 5. Written as DNA, the CDR3 is TGTGCCAGCAGCCAAGTAGGACAGGCCCCCTACGAGCAGTACTTC. Translation gives CASSQVGQAPYEQYF.

The J gene is TRBJ2-1, the V gene TRBV7-8; D possibly corresponds to TRBD2 (6 bases). The germline gives CDR1 SGHVS, CDR2 FQNEAQ. This CDR3 is 15 amino acids long. V was clipped by 0 bases and J by 5 bases, with 11 bases between them. The CDR3 reads CASSLAPRGNNEQFF. CDR3 sequence (DNA): TGTGCCAGCAGCTTAGCGCCGCGGGGAAACAATGAGCAGTTCTTC.

This clonotype was observed many times. The chain combines TRBV6-2 or TRBV6-3 with TRBJ2-1; D possibly corresponds to TRBD2 (6 bases). Deletions cut 5 bases from V and 5 bases from J, with 22 bases between. The CDR3 is made up of 17 amino acids. Germline V gives CDR1 MNHEY, CDR2 SVGEGT. This chain's CDR3 is CASSNKPGLKWDNEQFF. CDR3 coding DNA: TGTGCCAGCAGTAATAAACCGGGACTCAAATGGGACAATGAGCAGTTCTTC.

In this sample, this clonotype turned up a few times. The rearrangement joins TRBV6-5 to TRBJ2-3; 9 bases align to TRBD2. This CDR3 comprises 18 residues. J lost 0 bases, V lost 4 bases, and 11 bases had no gene match. The germline V gene has CDR1 MNHEY and CDR2 SVGAGI. CDR3 sequence reads: CASSSLHILAGSTDTQYF. CDR3 nucleotides: TGTGCCAGCAGTTCCCTCCACATCCTAGCGGGGAGCACAGATACGCAGTATTTT.

The rearrangement joins TRBV29-1 to TRBJ2-7; TRBD1 matches at 9 bases. This CDR3 comprises 14 residues. Germline trimming cut 3 bases from V and 5 bases from J; bases unmatched to any gene: 8. CDR1 is SQVTM, CDR2 ANQGSEA, per germline. The CDR3 DNA reads as TGCAGCGTTGAGATGGTGGACAGGGGCAACGAGCAGTACTTC. Its translation: CSVEMVDRGNEQYF.

This clonotype was seen at least ten times. The V and J genes are TRBV27 and TRBJ2-1; TRBD2 agrees at 8 bases. The CDR3 length is 12 residues. Per germline, CDR1 MNHEY and CDR2 SMNVEV (reference sequence). The ends lost 6 bases at V and 7 bases at J; junction bases unmatched: 2. CDR3 DNA: TGTGCCAGCAGAGTAGCGGGAAATGAGCAGTTCTTC. Protein product: CASRVAGNEQFF.

This chain uses TRBV4-3 with TRBJ2-3; 9 bases align to TRBD1. The CDR3 consists of 17 residues. Germline V gene sequence: CDR1 LGHNA, CDR2 YSLEER. V shed 0 bases, J shed 5 bases, and the junction held 9 bases outside the gene matches. The CDR3 reads CASSQDWEDRGRDTQYF. The DNA of the CDR3 is TGCGCCAGCAGCCAAGATTGGGAGGACAGGGGTAGAGATACGCAGTATTTT.

This clonotype was picked up one time. V and J are TRBV11-3 and TRBJ2-2; 9 nucleotides line up with TRBD1. Trimming removed 3 bases from V and 5 bases from J; junction bases left unmatched: 7. Germline V CDR1 and CDR2: SGHNT, YENEEA. This CDR3 has 16 residues. CDR3 nucleotides: TGTGCCAGCAGCTTGGCACAGGGGGCTGGAACCGGGGAGCTGTTTTTT. Amino acid sequence: CASSLAQGAGTGELFF.

The chain is built from TRBV7-9 and TRBJ2-3, with unresolved D. V dropped 5 bases and J dropped 5 bases, with 23 bases sitting between them. The CDR3 is made up of 17 amino acids. Germline V gives CDR1 SEHNR, CDR2 FQNEAQ (reference sequence). CDR3 nucleotides: TGTGCCAGCAGCCCTACCCACGACTTTTTCTATGGAGATACGCAGTATTTT. This sequence encodes CASSPTHDFFYGDTQYF.

This clonotype was found many times. The CDR3, as DNA: TGTGCCAGCAGCCAAGATAGGGGCGGGCCAACCTACGAGCAGTACTTC. Translating gives CASSQDRGGPTYEQYF. The chain carries TRBV4-2 and TRBJ2-7; D might be TRBD1 or TRBD2, each matching 5 bases. This CDR3 is 16 amino acids long. Per the germline V gene, CDR1 is LGHNA and CDR2 is YNFKEQ. Trimming stripped 0 bases from V and 2 bases from J, with 14 bases between.

V is TRBV20-1 and J is TRBJ2-7; 7 bases map to TRBD2. Germline V lookup: CDR1 DFQATT, CDR2 SNEGSKA (reference sequence). V lost 1 base to trimming and J lost 7 bases; unmatched junction nucleotides: 16. CDR3 length: 16 residues. The CDR3 nucleotides are TGCAGTGCTAGAGTCCTCCGGGCGGGAGTGGTTGGGGAGCAGTACTTC. It encodes CSARVLRAGVVGEQYF.

This clonotype was recorded a few times. This chain joins TRBV4-3 and TRBJ2-3; 8 nucleotides agree with TRBD2. V lost 4 bases to trimming and J lost 2 bases; unmatched junction nucleotides: 8. The CDR3 has 16 residues. Germline-derived CDR1 and CDR2 are LGHNA and YSLEER. The chain's CDR3 is CASSRTGTSPTDTQYF. DNA of the CDR3: TGCGCCAGCAGCCGGACCGGGACTAGTCCCACAGATACGCAGTATTTT.

V usage is TRBV28 and J usage is TRBJ2-7; 8 nucleotides agree with TRBD1. CDR3 length equals 14 residues. Germline CDR1 is MDHEN and CDR2 is SYDVKM. The trim removed 3 bases at V and 3 bases at J, leaving 4 bases unmatched. CDR3 sequence (DNA): TGTGCCAGCAGTTTTTACAGGGGGGACTACGAGCAGTACTTC. Its translation is CASSFYRGDYEQYF.

This rearrangement joins TRBV20-1 to TRBJ2-1, with D tentatively TRBD1 or TRBD2 (7 bases each). Germline V gives CDR1 DFQATT, CDR2 SNEGSKA (reference sequence). The CDR3 length is 18 residues. Trimming removed 0 bases from V and 4 bases from J, with 22 bases in between. The CDR3 here is CSARDPALGEGAYNEQFF. The CDR3 DNA sequence: TGCAGTGCTAGAGACCCAGCCTTGGGGGAGGGGGCTTACAATGAGCAGTTCTTC.